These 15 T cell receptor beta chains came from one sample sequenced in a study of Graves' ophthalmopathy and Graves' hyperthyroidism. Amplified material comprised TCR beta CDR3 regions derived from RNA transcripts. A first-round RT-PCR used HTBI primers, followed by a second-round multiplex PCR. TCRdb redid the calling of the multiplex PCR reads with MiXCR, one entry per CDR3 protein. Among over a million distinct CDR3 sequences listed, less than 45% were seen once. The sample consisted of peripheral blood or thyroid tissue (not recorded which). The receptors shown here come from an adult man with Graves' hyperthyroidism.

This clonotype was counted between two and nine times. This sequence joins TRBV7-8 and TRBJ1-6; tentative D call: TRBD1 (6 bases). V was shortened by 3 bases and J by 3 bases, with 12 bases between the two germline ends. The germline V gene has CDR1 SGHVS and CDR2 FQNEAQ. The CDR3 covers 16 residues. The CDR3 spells CASSFYRDHYNSPLHF. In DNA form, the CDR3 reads TGTGCCAGCAGCTTTTACAGGGACCACTATAATTCACCCCTCCACTTT.

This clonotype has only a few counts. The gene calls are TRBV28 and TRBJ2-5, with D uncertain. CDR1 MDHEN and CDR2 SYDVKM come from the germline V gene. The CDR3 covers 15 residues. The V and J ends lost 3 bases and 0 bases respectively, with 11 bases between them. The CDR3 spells CASSFYRDNQETQYF. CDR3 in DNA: TGTGCCAGCAGTTTTTATCGAGACAACCAAGAGACCCAGTACTTC.

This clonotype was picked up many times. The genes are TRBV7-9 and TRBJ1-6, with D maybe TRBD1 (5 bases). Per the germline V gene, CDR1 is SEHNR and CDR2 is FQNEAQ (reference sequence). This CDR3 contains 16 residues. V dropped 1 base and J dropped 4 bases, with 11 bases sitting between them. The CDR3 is CASSLGDSTYNSPLHF. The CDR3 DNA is TGTGCCAGCAGCTTAGGTGACAGTACTTATAATTCACCCCTCCACTTT.

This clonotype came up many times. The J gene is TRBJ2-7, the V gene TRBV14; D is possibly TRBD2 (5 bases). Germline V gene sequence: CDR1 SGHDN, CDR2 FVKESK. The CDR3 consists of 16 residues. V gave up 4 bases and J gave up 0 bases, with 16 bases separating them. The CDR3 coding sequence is TGTGCCAGCAGCCTACTGGGTAGGAGGAGCTCCTACGAGCAGTACTTC. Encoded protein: CASSLLGRRSSYEQYF. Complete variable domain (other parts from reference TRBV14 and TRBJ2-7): EAGVTQFPSHSVIEKGQTVTLRCDPISGHDNLYWYRRVMGKEIKFLLHFVKESKQDESGMPNNRFLAERTGGTYSTLKVQPAELEDSGVYFCASSLLGRRSSYEQYFGPGTRLTVT.

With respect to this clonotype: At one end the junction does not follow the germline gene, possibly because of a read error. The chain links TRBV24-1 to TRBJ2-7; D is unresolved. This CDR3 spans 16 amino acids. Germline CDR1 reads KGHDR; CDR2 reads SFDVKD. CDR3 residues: CASSSSMSLGTYEQYF. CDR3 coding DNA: TGTGCCAGCAGTTCCTCAATGTCCCTGGGTACCTACGAGCAGTACTTC.

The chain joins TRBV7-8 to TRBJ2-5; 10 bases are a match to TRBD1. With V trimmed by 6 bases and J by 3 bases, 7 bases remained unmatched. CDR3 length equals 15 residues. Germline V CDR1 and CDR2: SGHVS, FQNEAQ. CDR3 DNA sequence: TGTGCCAGCAGGTCTGGGACAGGGGAAGAAGAGACCCAGTACTTC. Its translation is CASRSGTGEEETQYF.

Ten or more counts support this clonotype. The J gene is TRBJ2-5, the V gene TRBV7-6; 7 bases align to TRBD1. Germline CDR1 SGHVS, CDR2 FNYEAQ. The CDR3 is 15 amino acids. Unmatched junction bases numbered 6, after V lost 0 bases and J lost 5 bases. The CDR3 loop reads CASSLADRVGETQYF. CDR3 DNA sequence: TGTGCCAGCAGCTTAGCCGACAGGGTGGGCGAGACCCAGTACTTC.

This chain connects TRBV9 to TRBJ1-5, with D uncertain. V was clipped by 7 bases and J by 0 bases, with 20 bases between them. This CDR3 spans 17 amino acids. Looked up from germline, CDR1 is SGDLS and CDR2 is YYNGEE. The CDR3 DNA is TGTGCCAGCGCGAGGGAACCAAATTCCTATAGCAATCAGCCCCAGCATTTT. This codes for CASAREPNSYSNQPQHF.

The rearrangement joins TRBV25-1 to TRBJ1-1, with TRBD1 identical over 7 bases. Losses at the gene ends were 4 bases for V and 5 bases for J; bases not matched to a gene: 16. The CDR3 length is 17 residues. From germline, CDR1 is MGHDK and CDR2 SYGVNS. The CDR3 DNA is TGTGCCAGCAGTGCTAGACAGGGATCGGGGGGTGGTACTGAAGCTTTCTTT. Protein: CASSARQGSGGGTEAFF.

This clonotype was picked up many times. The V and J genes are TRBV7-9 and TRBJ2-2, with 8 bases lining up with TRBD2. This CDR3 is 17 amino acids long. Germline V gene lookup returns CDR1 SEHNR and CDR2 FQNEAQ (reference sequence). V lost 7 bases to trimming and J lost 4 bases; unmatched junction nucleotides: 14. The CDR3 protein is CASTSGRAGERTGELFF. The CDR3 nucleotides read TGTGCCAGCACCTCCGGGAGGGCAGGAGAACGCACCGGGGAGCTGTTTTTT.

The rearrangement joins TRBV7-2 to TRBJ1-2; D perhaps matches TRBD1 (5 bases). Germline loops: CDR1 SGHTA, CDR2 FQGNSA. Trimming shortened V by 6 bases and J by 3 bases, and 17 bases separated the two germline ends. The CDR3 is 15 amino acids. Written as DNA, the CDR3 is TGTGCCAGCAGAGATCTCAGGGTGCAGGACTATGGCTACACCTTC. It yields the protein CASRDLRVQDYGYTF.

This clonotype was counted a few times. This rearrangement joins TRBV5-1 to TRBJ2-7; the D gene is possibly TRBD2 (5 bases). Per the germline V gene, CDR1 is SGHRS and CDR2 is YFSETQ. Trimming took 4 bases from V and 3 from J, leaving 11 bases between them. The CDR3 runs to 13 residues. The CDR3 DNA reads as TGCGCCAGCAGCGGACTCGACTTCTACGAGCAGTACTTC. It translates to CASSGLDFYEQYF.

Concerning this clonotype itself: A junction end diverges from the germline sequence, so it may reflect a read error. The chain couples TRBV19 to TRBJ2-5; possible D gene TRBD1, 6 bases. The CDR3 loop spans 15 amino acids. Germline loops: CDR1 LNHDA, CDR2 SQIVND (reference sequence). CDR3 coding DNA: TGTGCCAATAGTGGAGGACCAGGGGCGCAAGAGACCCAGTACTTC. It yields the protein CANSGGPGAQETQYF.

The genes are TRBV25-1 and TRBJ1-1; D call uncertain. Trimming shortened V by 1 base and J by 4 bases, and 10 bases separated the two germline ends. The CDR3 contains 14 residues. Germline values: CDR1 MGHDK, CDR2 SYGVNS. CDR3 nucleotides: TGTGCCAGCAGTGAATTGTGGGTGGGCACTGAAGCTTTCTTT. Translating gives CASSELWVGTEAFF. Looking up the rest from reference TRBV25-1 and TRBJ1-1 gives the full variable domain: EADIYQTPRYLVIGTGKKITLECSQTMGHDKMYWYQQDPGMELHLIHYSYGVNSTEKGDLSSESTVSRIRTEHFPLTLESARPSHTSQYLCASSELWVGTEAFFGQGTRLTVV.

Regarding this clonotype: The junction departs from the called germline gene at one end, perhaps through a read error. The CDR3 DNA follows: TGTGCCAGCAGTTTTGAGAGCGGGGCGAACACCGGGGAGCTGCTTTTT. The encoded protein is CASSFESGANTGELLF. V and J are TRBV25-1 and TRBJ2-2; 7 bases are shared with TRBD2. There are 16 residues in the CDR3. Germline V gene data show CDR1 as MGHDK and CDR2 as SYGVNS.